A single sample is the source of the 10 T cell receptor beta chains below, sequenced in a study of blood T cell repertoires in COVID-19. Sequencing was performed with immunoSEQ multiplex PCR; in TCRdb, only in-frame clones are kept and a portion is missing. The table lists approximately 120,000 clones, over 75% of them singletons. The source material was peripheral blood. Receptors were obtained from a woman aged 50 to 60 with acute or convalescent COVID-19.

The chain has TRBV5-1 and TRBJ2-5; 10 bases agree with TRBD1. Looked up from germline, CDR1 is SGHRS and CDR2 is YFSETQ. V shed 7 bases, J shed 5 bases, and the junction held 5 bases outside the gene matches. The CDR3 is 13 amino acids. CDR3 protein: CASGTGVGETQYF. CDR3 DNA: TGCGCCAGCGGGACAGGGGTCGGGGAGACCCAGTACTTC.

The chain links TRBV5-5 to TRBJ1-1; weak D call: TRBD1 (6 bases). This CDR3 region has 14 residues. V was cut by 2 bases and J by 3 bases, with 11 bases left in between. CDR1 is SGHKS and CDR2 is YYEKEE in the germline V gene (reference sequence). The chain's CDR3 is CASSFGQPYTEAFF. For the CDR3, the DNA is TGTGCCAGCAGCTTTGGACAGCCCTACACTGAAGCTTTCTTT.

The V and J genes are TRBV18 and TRBJ1-2, with 9 positions matching TRBD1. Looked up from germline, CDR1 is KGHSH and CDR2 is LQKENI. The V gene end was trimmed by 4 bases and the J gene end by 1 base; junction bases not matched to a gene: 10. This CDR3 has 17 amino acids. The chain's CDR3 is CASSQAVHRGRNYGYTF. CDR3 nucleotide sequence: TGTGCCAGCTCACAAGCCGTACACAGGGGGCGTAACTATGGCTACACCTTC.

The chain links TRBV28 to TRBJ2-6; D might be TRBD2 (6 bases). V lost 2 bases to trimming and J lost 1 base, with 12 bases between them. The CDR3 is 17 amino acids. Germline V CDR1 and CDR2: MDHEN, SYDVKM. This CDR3 is CASSLGVGGSGANVLTF. The CDR3 DNA reads as TGTGCCAGCAGTTTAGGGGTCGGGGGATCTGGGGCCAACGTCCTGACTTTC.

V is TRBV18 and J is TRBJ1-2; 7 nucleotides agree with TRBD1. Germline V gives CDR1 KGHSH, CDR2 LQKENI. J lost 1 base, V lost 3 bases, and 5 bases had no gene match. CDR3 length equals 15 residues. The CDR3 DNA reads as TGTGCCAGCTCACCCCCGGGACAGCTTAACTATGGCTACACCTTC. Translated, it gives CASSPPGQLNYGYTF.

V usage is TRBV19 and J usage is TRBJ2-3; D is perhaps TRBD2 (7 bases). The CDR3 runs 16 residues. V gave up 7 bases and J gave up 5 bases, with 22 bases separating them. Germline V gives CDR1 LNHDA, CDR2 SQIVND (reference sequence). In DNA, the CDR3 is TGTGCCAGTACACCATGGGGGGGGGCAGTTCAAGATACGCAGTATTTT. Its translation is CASTPWGGAVQDTQYF.

CDR3 DNA sequence: TGCAGCGCCCGCGGGCCAAGGAAGACGTACCAAGAGACCCAGTACTTC. Translation gives CSARGPRKTYQETQYF. The chain couples TRBV29-1 to TRBJ2-5; weak D call: TRBD2 (5 bases). Germline CDR1 and CDR2: SQVTM and ANQGSEA. This CDR3 is 16 amino acids long. V lost 7 bases and J lost 0, with 21 bases in between.

V and J are TRBV5-4 and TRBJ1-4; D unclear. The CDR3 consists of 16 residues. Germline assignment: CDR1 SGHNT and CDR2 YYREEE (reference sequence). V was clipped by 4 bases and J by 2 bases, with 15 bases between them. The DNA for the CDR3 is TGTGCCAGCAGCCGAGGTGGGAGGTCGACTAATGAAAAACTGTTTTTT. Translated, it gives CASSRGGRSTNEKLFF.

The V and J genes are TRBV5-6 and TRBJ2-1; TRBD2 agrees at 12 bases. This CDR3 has 15 residues. Trimming cost V 4 bases and J 10 bases; bases outside gene matches: 9. The germline gives CDR1 SGHDT, CDR2 YYEEEE. The chain's CDR3 is CASSLRRTSGAEQFF. CDR3 DNA: TGTGCCAGCAGCCTAAGACGGACTAGCGGGGCCGAGCAGTTCTTC.

The J gene is TRBJ2-5, the V gene TRBV10-3, with a weak D call TRBD1 (5 bases). With 11 bases removed from V and 3 bases from J, the gap between germline ends came to 13 bases. Germline V gene sequence: CDR1 ENHRY, CDR2 SYGVKD. The CDR3 contains 12 residues. CDR3 in amino acids: CAPHPGKETQYF. As DNA, the CDR3 is TGTGCCCCCCACCCAGGGAAAGAGACCCAGTACTTC.